This entry concerns a single T cell receptor beta chain. These data are taken from a study of blood T cell repertoires in COVID-19. The wider study: PBMCs, B-cell-depleted T cells, or T cells provided the cDNA or gDNA that made up the material.

Original processing notes: Cell counts per sample came from amplifying reference gene primers. Some clones are missing from TCRdb's copy, which holds only in-frame ones; the method was immunoSEQ multiplex PCR. That table is the source of V, J and clone size, and D and trimming were worked out from the DNA. The sample lists 160,000 or so clones; approximately 90% were seen once. Source material: peripheral blood. This receptor was taken from a man between 18 and 35 years old with acute or convalescent COVID-19.

CDR3 coding DNA: TGTGCCAGCAGTTTAGGTAGCGACTCCTACGAGCAGTACTTC. Translation gives CASSLGSDSYEQYF. V gene TRBV6-1 combines with J gene TRBJ2-7; D may be TRBD2 (5 bases). The V end was cut by 5 bases, the J end by 0 bases, with 11 bases between. The V gene's germline CDR1 is MNHNS and CDR2 SASEGT. There are 14 residues in the CDR3.